The 8 T cell receptor beta chains below all came from one sample that was sequenced in a study of radiation and T cells in renal cell carcinoma. Profiled with immunoSEQ multiplex PCR; TCRdb holds only in-frame clones, not every one. The repertoire holds 40,000 to 45,000 clones, nearly 85% seen once, with 25% to 30% in the top ten. Stated time point: blood 4 weeks post-SBRT, at nephrectomy. Treatment defined: 15 Gy SBRT to primary tumor, nephrectomy 4 weeks later. Sequencing was performed on blood, taken from a patient whose treatment included radiotherapy and nephrectomy. All receptors come from an older woman with renal cell carcinoma.

The rearrangement joins TRBV7-8 to TRBJ2-2; no clear D. The CDR3 contains 13 residues. V was trimmed by 1 base and J by 3 bases, leaving 3 bases between them. Germline assignment: CDR1 SGHVS and CDR2 FQNEAQ. CDR3 in DNA: TGTGCCAGCAGCTTAGTGGACACCGGGGAGCTGTTTTTT. Amino acid sequence: CASSLVDTGELFF.

The chain is built from TRBV7-3 and TRBJ2-2; 8 bases are shared with TRBD2. J lost 1 base, V lost 5 bases, and 3 bases had no gene match. Germline CDR1 SGHTA, CDR2 FQGTGA. The CDR3 spans 15 residues. The CDR3 spells CASSLSGENTGELFF. CDR3 DNA sequence: TGTGCCAGCAGCCTTAGCGGGGAGAACACCGGGGAGCTGTTTTTT.

V gene TRBV15 combines with J gene TRBJ2-2; D may be TRBD2 (6 bases). The CDR3 length is 14 residues. Deletions cut 0 bases from V and 5 bases from J, with 7 bases between. CDR1 and CDR2 (germline): LNHNV, YYDKDF (reference sequence). CDR3 amino acids: CATSRDAGTGELFF. CDR3 DNA: TGTGCCACCAGCAGAGATGCGGGAACCGGGGAGCTGTTTTTT.

V usage is TRBV6-5 and J usage is TRBJ1-3; no firm D call. Looked up from germline, CDR1 is MNHEY and CDR2 is SVGAGI. This CDR3 is 14 amino acids long. The V and J ends lost 6 bases and 1 base respectively, with 10 bases between them. CDR3 coding DNA: TGTGCCAGCAGCGCCGCAGATTCTGGAAACACCATATATTTT. Its protein is CASSAADSGNTIYF.

The rearrangement joins TRBV11-2 to TRBJ2-7; D remains ambiguous. The CDR3 runs to 16 residues. Germline V gives CDR1 SGHAT, CDR2 FQNNGV. Trimming took off 4 bases at V and 7 bases at J, with 23 bases between the two ends. This chain's CDR3 is CASSSNSGPALREQYF. For the CDR3, the DNA is TGTGCCAGCAGCTCGAACTCCGGGCCCGCTTTAAGGGAGCAGTACTTC.

The V gene is TRBV19, the J gene TRBJ1-2; D is possibly TRBD1 (5 bases). V lost 6 bases to trimming and J lost 0 bases, with 14 bases between them. CDR3 length: 15 amino acids. The germline V gene has CDR1 LNHDA and CDR2 SQIVND (reference sequence). The CDR3 here is CASSQRGTTNYGYTF. The CDR3, as DNA: TGTGCCAGTAGCCAACGGGGCACAACTAACTATGGCTACACCTTC.

This clone occurred a few times. The rearrangement joins TRBV21-1 to TRBJ2-7; the table's TRBD2 call for D was not verified on the DNA. TRBV21-1 is a listed pseudogene. There are 13 residues in the CDR3. This CDR3 reads CASSKDRVYEQYF. The CDR3 nucleotides read TGTGCCAGCAGCAAAGATCGAGTCTACGAGCAGTACTTC.

This clone was detected once. The chain recombines TRBV6-1 with TRBJ1-3; TRBD1 aligns across 8 bases. V lost 3 bases and J lost 4; bases outside the gene matches: 8. From germline, CDR1 is MNHNS and CDR2 SASEGT. This CDR3 contains 16 residues. CDR3 DNA: TGTGCCAGCAGTGACCTTAGGACAGGGACAGGAAACACCATATATTTT. Amino acid sequence: CASSDLRTGTGNTIYF.